The 25 T cell receptor beta chains below were found in one sample sequenced in a study of identical twins. TCRdb re-called the 5' RACE reads with MiXCR, one entry per CDR3 protein. The table shows around 1.7 million distinct CDR3 sequences, with roughly 35% occurring only once. Sequencing input: cord blood. These receptors all stem from a newborn girl in good health.

The chain uses TRBV7-2 and TRBJ1-5, with D maybe TRBD1 (5 bases). The V and J ends lost 2 bases and 4 bases respectively, with 15 bases between them. The CDR3 extends over 16 amino acids. Germline V gives CDR1 SGHTA, CDR2 FQGNSA. The CDR3 spells CASSLSAGRGNQPQHF. The CDR3, as DNA: TGTGCCAGCAGCTTATCTGCAGGGAGGGGAAATCAGCCCCAGCATTTT.

The chain joins TRBV20-1 to TRBJ2-1, with 14 bases lining up with TRBD2. The J call may be mistaken, given a closer DNA end match to TRBJ2-7. The CDR3 length is 18 residues. Germline V gene lookup returns CDR1 DFQATT and CDR2 SNEGSKA (reference sequence). The CDR3 loop is CSARERLAGGSAYNEQYF. CDR3 nucleotides: TGCAGTGCTAGAGAAAGACTAGCGGGAGGGAGCGCCTACAATGAGCAGTACTTC.

This chain joins TRBV5-1 and TRBJ1-1, with 10 positions matching TRBD1. Trimming cost V 4 bases and J 3 bases; bases outside gene matches: 3. Germline assignment: CDR1 SGHRS and CDR2 YFSETQ. The CDR3 runs to 14 residues. CDR3 in DNA: TGCGCCAGCAGCGAGACAGGGGGCGACACTGAAGCTTTCTTT. This codes for CASSETGGDTEAFF.

V is TRBV12-3 or TRBV12-4 and J is TRBJ1-2; D gene unclear. The CDR3 length is 12 residues. Trimming shortened V by 4 bases and J by 8 bases, and 11 bases separated the two germline ends. CDR3 DNA: TGTGCCAGCAGTTATCCACCAGAGGGCTACACCTTC. Protein sequence: CASSYPPEGYTF.

This CDR3 reads CASRALVAGELFF. In DNA form, the CDR3 reads TGTGCCAGCAGGGCTCTAGTGGCCGGGGAGCTGTTTTTT. The rearrangement links TRBV6-6 to TRBJ2-2; D unresolved. V was shortened by 6 bases and J by 6 bases, with 11 bases between the two germline ends. CDR1 and CDR2 (germline): MNHNY, SVGAGI (reference sequence). CDR3 length: 13 amino acids.

The chain recombines TRBV20-1 with TRBJ1-6; D call uncertain. Trimming removed 3 bases at V and 7 bases at J, with 10 bases between. The CDR3 runs 13 residues. Germline V gene data show CDR1 as DFQATT and CDR2 as SNEGSKA (reference sequence). The CDR3 region has the DNA TGCAGTGCTAGCCCTTACACGAATTCACCCCTCCACTTT. As protein: CSASPYTNSPLHF.

This clonotype was counted a few times. The chain combines TRBV27 with TRBJ2-7; D remains unclear. The CDR3 spans 14 residues. From germline, CDR1 is MNHEY and CDR2 SMNVEV (reference sequence). V gave up 5 bases and J gave up 0 bases, with 11 bases separating them. The DNA for the CDR3 is TGTGCCAGCAGTCCGGCGATCCTCTCCTACGAGCAGTACTTC. Translating gives CASSPAILSYEQYF.

The table lists this clonotype with many counts. The chain recombines TRBV10-3 with TRBJ2-1; 8 bases agree with TRBD1. The ends lost 6 bases at V and 5 bases at J; junction bases unmatched: 9. The CDR3 runs 15 residues. From germline, CDR1 is ENHRY and CDR2 SYGVKD. CDR3 DNA sequence: TGTGCCATCAGGGCTACAGGGGGGAAGAACAATGAGCAGTTCTTC. This encodes CAIRATGGKNNEQFF.

The rearrangement uses TRBV6-2 or TRBV6-3 and TRBJ2-3, with 10 bases fitting TRBD2. There are 16 residues in the CDR3. Germline assignment: CDR1 MNHEY and CDR2 SVGEGT. V was clipped by 0 bases and J by 6 bases; unmatched bases: 6. CDR3 loop: CASSYSEAGGPDTQYF. The CDR3 coding sequence is TGTGCCAGCAGTTACTCTGAAGCGGGGGGGCCCGATACGCAGTATTTT.

As regards this clonotype: It may be a read error: a sequence one base away is much more abundant. This chain joins TRBV27 and TRBJ2-7, with 7 positions matching TRBD2. The CDR3 runs 16 residues. In germline, CDR1 is MNHEY, CDR2 SMNVEV (reference sequence). V shed 0 bases and J 9 bases; nucleotides not matched to a gene: 14. The CDR3 coding sequence is TGTGCCAGCAGTTTATCGGGCTGGGGGGGGTGGTCATTGCAGTACTTC. Its translation: CASSLSGWGGWSLQYF.

This clonotype was observed a handful of times. The chain has TRBV6-4 and TRBJ2-1; 9 bases align to TRBD2. Trimming took 3 bases from V and 4 from J; bases not matched to a gene: 7. CDR1 is MRHNA and CDR2 is SNTAGT in the germline V gene. The CDR3 covers 16 residues. The CDR3 loop is CASSEAASGVYNEQFF. DNA for the CDR3: TGTGCCAGCAGTGAAGCGGCTAGCGGGGTTTACAATGAGCAGTTCTTC.

In its sample, this clonotype was seen a few times. The chain uses TRBV7-8 and TRBJ2-1; 7 nucleotides line up with TRBD2. The V gene end was trimmed by 1 base and the J gene end by 3 bases; junction bases not matched to a gene: 12. Germline CDR1 and CDR2: SGHVS and FQNEAQ. This CDR3 region has 18 residues. CDR3 amino acids: CASSLVRRGGRIYNEQFF. The CDR3 DNA reads as TGTGCCAGCAGCTTAGTTCGTCGGGGCGGGAGAATCTACAATGAGCAGTTCTTC.

This clonotype was observed a handful of times. The chain carries TRBV10-3 and TRBJ2-5; 8 nucleotides match TRBD2. The CDR3 covers 13 residues. The germline CDR1 and CDR2 sequences are ENHRY and SYGVKD. The V and J ends lost 7 bases and 11 bases, in that order; junction bases with no gene match: 12. DNA of the CDR3: TGTGCCATCACTAGCGGGCCCCAAGTTGGGCAGTACTTC. Encoded protein: CAITSGPQVGQYF.

This clonotype was seen a few times. This chain connects TRBV25-1 to TRBJ2-1; D tentatively fits TRBD1 or TRBD2 (5 bases each). V was pared by 4 bases and J by 0 bases, with 16 bases between. Germline V gene data show CDR1 as MGHDK and CDR2 as SYGVNS. The CDR3 consists of 17 residues. DNA of the CDR3: TGTGCCAGCAGTGGGGGTTGGGGACGACTCTCCTACAATGAGCAGTTCTTC. It is translated as CASSGGWGRLSYNEQFF. The complete variable domain, with remaining parts taken from reference TRBV25-1 and TRBJ2-1, reads EADIYQTPRYLVIGTGKKITLECSQTMGHDKMYWYQQDPGMELHLIHYSYGVNSTEKGDLSSESTVSRIRTEHFPLTLESARPSHTSQYLCASSGGWGRLSYNEQFFGPGTRLTVL.

A word on this clonotype: Being one base from a much bigger clone, this may be a read error. The chain carries TRBV5-1 and TRBJ2-1; 7 bases map to TRBD2. In germline, CDR1 is SGHRS, CDR2 YFSETQ. The length of the CDR3 is 13 residues. CDR3 in amino acids: CAGSRVSGNEQFF. CDR3 nucleotides: TGCGCCGGCAGCCGGGTTAGCGGGAATGAGCAGTTCTTC.

This chain joins TRBV24-1 and TRBJ2-5; TRBD1 matches 8 bases. Trimming took 1 base from V and 11 from J; bases not matched to a gene: 11. The CDR3 totals 15 residues. Per germline, CDR1 KGHDR and CDR2 SFDVKD. Here the CDR3 reads CATSDFDRGQNEQYF. CDR3 coding DNA: TGTGCCACCAGTGATTTCGACAGGGGACAAAATGAGCAGTACTTC.

The chain combines TRBV9 with TRBJ2-7; D is uncertain. Looked up from germline, CDR1 is SGDLS and CDR2 is YYNGEE. The CDR3 runs to 15 residues. Trimming left V 4 bases short and J 2 bases short, with 16 bases between. CDR3 in amino acids: CASSHEDGFAYEQYF. The CDR3 coding sequence is TGTGCCAGCAGCCACGAGGACGGGTTTGCCTACGAGCAGTACTTC. The entire variable domain, with the rest obtained from reference TRBV9 and TRBJ2-7, is as follows: DSGVTQTPKHLITATGQRVTLRCSPRSGDLSVYWYQQSLDQGLQFLIQYYNGEERAKGNILERFSAQQFPDLHSELNLSSLELGDSALYFCASSHEDGFAYEQYFGPGTRLTVT.

This clonotype showed up many times. This chain links TRBV6-5 with TRBJ2-3; TRBD2 matches at 9 bases. The germline gives CDR1 MNHEY, CDR2 SVGAGI. The junction had 9 bases not matched to a gene; V was cut back by 1 base and J by 1 base. This CDR3 has 18 residues. The CDR3 spells CASSYLPRERGGTDTQYF. CDR3 bases: TGTGCCAGCAGTTACTTGCCCCGAGAGCGGGGGGGCACAGATACGCAGTATTTT.

The gene calls are TRBV4-2 and TRBJ2-3; the D is unclear. CDR3 length equals 18 residues. Germline values: CDR1 LGHNA, CDR2 YNFKEQ. The V end was cut by 0 bases, the J end by 1 base, with 17 bases between. The chain's CDR3 is CASSQDRRRRRRTDTQYF. The DNA for the CDR3 is TGTGCCAGCAGCCAAGATCGAAGGCGGCGGCGACGCACAGATACGCAGTATTTT.

The gene calls are TRBV10-3 and TRBJ1-1; a weak D match, TRBD1 (6 bases). In germline, CDR1 is ENHRY, CDR2 SYGVKD. The V gene lost 2 bases and the J gene lost 1 base, with 8 bases spanning the gap. The CDR3 runs to 14 residues. CDR3 loop: CAISERTENTEAFF. CDR3 bases: TGTGCCATCAGTGAGCGGACAGAGAACACTGAAGCTTTCTTT.

This clonotype was seen a handful of times. This chain uses TRBV12-3 or TRBV12-4 with TRBJ1-1; D gene ambiguous. With 2 bases removed from V and 1 base from J, the gap between germline ends came to 8 bases. This CDR3 spans 14 amino acids. The CDR3 coding sequence is TGTGCCAGCAGTTTATTGCGGAGGAACACTGAAGCTTTCTTT. This encodes CASSLLRRNTEAFF.

This clonotype was counted ten times or more. This CDR3 is CAISAGTGYEQYF. In nucleotides, the CDR3 is TGTGCCATCAGTGCCGGGACAGGGTACGAGCAGTACTTC. The V gene is TRBV10-3, the J gene TRBJ2-7, with 9 bases that match TRBD1. The V gene end was trimmed by 4 bases and the J gene end by 4 bases; junction bases not matched to a gene: 2. Germline CDR1 is ENHRY and CDR2 is SYGVKD. CDR3 length equals 13 residues.

The chain uses TRBV4-1 and TRBJ2-7, with 12 positions matching TRBD1. The length of the CDR3 is 17 residues. CDR1 is MGHRA, CDR2 YSYEKL, per germline. Trimming cost V 2 bases and J 5 bases; bases outside gene matches: 10. The CDR3 loop is CASSQRPGTGGLDEQYF. In nucleotides, the CDR3 is TGCGCCAGCAGCCAACGGCCCGGGACAGGGGGCCTAGACGAGCAGTACTTC.

The J gene is TRBJ1-5, the V gene TRBV21-1; the D call of TRBD1 is as the table states it, not checked on the DNA. TRBV21-1 is a pseudogene. The CDR3 consists of 16 residues. CDR3 bases: TGTGCCAGCAGCCCACAGGGGGGGGGAATCAATCAGCCCCAGCATTTT. It codes for CASSPQGGGINQPQHF.

The V gene is TRBV6-6, the J gene TRBJ1-2; the D gene is possibly TRBD1 (6 bases). Germline CDR1 MNHNY, CDR2 SVGAGI (reference sequence). The CDR3 runs to 17 residues. Trimming shortened V by 2 bases and J by 8 bases, and 24 bases separated the two germline ends. The CDR3 loop is CASSYDVYGGRKEGYTF. CDR3 nucleotides: TGTGCCAGCAGTTACGACGTTTATGGGGGCCGGAAGGAAGGCTACACCTTC.